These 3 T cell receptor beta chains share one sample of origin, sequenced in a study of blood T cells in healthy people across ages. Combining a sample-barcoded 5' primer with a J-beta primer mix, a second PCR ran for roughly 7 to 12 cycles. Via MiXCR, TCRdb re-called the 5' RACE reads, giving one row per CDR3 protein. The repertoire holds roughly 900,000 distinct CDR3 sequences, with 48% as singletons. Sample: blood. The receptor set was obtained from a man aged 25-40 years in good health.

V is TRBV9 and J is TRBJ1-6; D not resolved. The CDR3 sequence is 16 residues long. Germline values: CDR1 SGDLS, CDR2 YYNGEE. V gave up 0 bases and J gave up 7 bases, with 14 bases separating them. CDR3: CASSVGTPTRNSPLHF. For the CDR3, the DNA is TGTGCCAGCAGCGTAGGCACCCCGACGAGAAATTCACCCCTCCACTTT. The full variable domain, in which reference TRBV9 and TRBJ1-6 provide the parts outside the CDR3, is DSGVTQTPKHLITATGQRVTLRCSPRSGDLSVYWYQQSLDQGLQFLIQYYNGEERAKGNILERFSAQQFPDLHSELNLSSLELGDSALYFCASSVGTPTRNSPLHFGNGTRLTVT.

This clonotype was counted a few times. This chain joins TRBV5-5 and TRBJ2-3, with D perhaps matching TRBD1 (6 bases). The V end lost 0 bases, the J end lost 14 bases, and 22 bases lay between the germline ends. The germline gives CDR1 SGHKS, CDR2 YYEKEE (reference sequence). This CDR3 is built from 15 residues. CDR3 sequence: CASSLASGTNHRPYF. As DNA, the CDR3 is TGTGCCAGCAGCTTGGCTTCCGGGACAAACCATAGACCGTATTTT.

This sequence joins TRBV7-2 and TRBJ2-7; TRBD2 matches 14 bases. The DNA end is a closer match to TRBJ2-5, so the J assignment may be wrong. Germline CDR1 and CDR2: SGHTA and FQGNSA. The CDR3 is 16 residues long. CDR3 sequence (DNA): TGTGCCAGCAGCACTCGACTAGCGGGGGGGAAAGAGACCCAGTACTTC. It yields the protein CASSTRLAGGKETQYF.